This TCR beta chain derives from a study of technical replicates of blood from several donors. The CDR3 sequence is 14 residues long. Trimming pared 1 base from V and 2 bases from J, leaving 8 bases between. CDR1 is SGHNT, CDR2 YYREEE, per germline (reference sequence). The repertoire was sequenced with immunoSEQ multiplex PCR; TCRdb's copy has only in-frame clones and lacks some. The sample lists some 77,000 clones, 91% occurring once. What was sequenced was T cells isolated from PBMCs. The rearrangement links TRBV5-4 to TRBJ2-3; TRBD1 is a possible D gene (5 bases). The source is a human donor in good health. The CDR3 bases are TGTGCCAGCAGCTTGTACAGGAACACAGATACGCAGTATTTT. Protein sequence: CASSLYRNTDTQYF.